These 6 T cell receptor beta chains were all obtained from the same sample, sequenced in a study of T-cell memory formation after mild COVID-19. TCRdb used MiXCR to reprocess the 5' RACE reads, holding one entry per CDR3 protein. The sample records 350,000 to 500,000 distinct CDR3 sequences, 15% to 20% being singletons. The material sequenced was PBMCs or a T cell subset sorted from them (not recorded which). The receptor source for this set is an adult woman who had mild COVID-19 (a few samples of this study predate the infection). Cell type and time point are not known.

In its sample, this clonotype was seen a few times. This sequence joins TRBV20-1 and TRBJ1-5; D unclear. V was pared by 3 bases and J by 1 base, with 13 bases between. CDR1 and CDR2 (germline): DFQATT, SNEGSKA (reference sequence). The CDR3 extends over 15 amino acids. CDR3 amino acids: CSASSTGISNQPQHF. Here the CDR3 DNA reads TGCAGTGCTAGTAGTACGGGTATCAGCAATCAGCCCCAGCATTTT.

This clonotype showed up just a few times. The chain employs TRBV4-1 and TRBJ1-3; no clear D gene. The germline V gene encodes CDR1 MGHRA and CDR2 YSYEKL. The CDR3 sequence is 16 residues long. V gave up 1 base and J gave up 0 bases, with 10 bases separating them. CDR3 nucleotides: TGCGCCAGCAGCCAAGCTGCGTCCTTCTCTGGAAACACCATATATTTT. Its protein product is CASSQAASFSGNTIYF.

DNA for the CDR3: TGTGCCAGCAGCCCTCGCGACACTGAAGCTTTCTTT. It encodes CASSPRDTEAFF. The chain has TRBV7-9 and TRBJ1-1, with D uncertain. Germline lookup yields CDR1 SEHNR and CDR2 FQNEAQ (reference sequence). The CDR3 has 12 amino acids. Trimming left V 5 bases short and J 3 bases short, with 7 bases between.

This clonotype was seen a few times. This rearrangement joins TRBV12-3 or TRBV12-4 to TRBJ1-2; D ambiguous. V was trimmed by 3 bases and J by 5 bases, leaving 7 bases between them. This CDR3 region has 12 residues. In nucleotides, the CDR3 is TGTGCCAGCAGTTTTGGAGTTTATGGCTACACCTTC. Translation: CASSFGVYGYTF.

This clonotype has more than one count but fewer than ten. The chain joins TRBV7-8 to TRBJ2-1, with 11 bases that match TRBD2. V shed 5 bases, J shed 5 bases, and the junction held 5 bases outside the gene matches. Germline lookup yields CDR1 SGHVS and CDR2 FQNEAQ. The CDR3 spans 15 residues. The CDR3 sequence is CASSTGLAVDNEQFF. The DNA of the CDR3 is TGTGCCAGCAGCACGGGACTAGCGGTCGACAATGAGCAGTTCTTC.

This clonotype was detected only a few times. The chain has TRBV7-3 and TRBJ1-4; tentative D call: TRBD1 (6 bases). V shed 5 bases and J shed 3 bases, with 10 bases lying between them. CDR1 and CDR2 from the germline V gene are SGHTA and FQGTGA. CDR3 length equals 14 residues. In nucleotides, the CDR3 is TGTGCCAGCAGCCAAACAGGGTCTAATGAAAAACTGTTTTTT. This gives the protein CASSQTGSNEKLFF. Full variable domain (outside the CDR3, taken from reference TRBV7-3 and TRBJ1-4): GAGVSQTPSNKVTEKGKYVELRCDPISGHTALYWYRQSLGQGPEFLIYFQGTGAADDSGLPNDRFFAVRPEGSVSTLKIQRTERGDSAVYLCASSQTGSNEKLFFGSGTQLSVL.